This T cell receptor (beta chain) was sequenced for a study of CD8+CD57+ T cells in acquired aplastic anemia (dated by TCRdb to 2016 to 2019). Context from the whole study: On average, sorted CD4+ and CD8+ cells yielded roughly 3.4 ug of extracted DNA, with a range of roughly 0.18 to 27.4 ug. A CD8+CD57+ expansion meant a frequency higher than the mean frequency seen in healthy subjects. Points the paper makes about the study in general: Around 30 CD8+ CDR3 sequences were found in both patients and controls but appeared to be highly expressed in patients and within the immunodominant clones of the patients. CD8+ Simpson's diversity did not differ significantly between patients and healthy controls (P=0.060).

The germline V gene (reference sequence) gives CDR1 as LGHDT and CDR2 as YNNKEL. Trimming costs V 6 bases and J 4 bases, and their ends lie 21 bases apart. The CDR3 runs 16 residues from the cysteine to the phenylalanine. Only the CDR3 DNA stays, 48 bases, in frame from base 1. Turning to this clonotype: Its antigen remains unidentified. No base-level quality is on record; no much larger clone is a single base apart.

Genomic DNA was used as template for profiling of TCR beta VDJ combinations and CDR3 sequences. TCR repertoire sequencing was run on an Illumina HiSeq 2000. As for the original processing: TRBV/TRBJ rearrangement plots, CDR3 size and DJ length profiles, and Simpson's diversity index were used to assess repertoires. The most abundant DNA sequence in the deep sequencing data was taken as the immunodominant clone. CDR3 amino acid sequences were checked for sharing between subjects and were compared against published repertoires and the VDJdb database. TCRdb reprocessed the public reads (quality trimming at Q25 with fastp, clone calling with MiXCR) and kept in-frame beta chains. Here each entry gathers all rows of one CDR3 protein and keeps the most common genes and DNA. TCRdb's processing, not the authors' own work, is the source of the V and J calls. Counted in this sample were 250,000 to 300,000 distinct CDR3 sequences; approximately 58% of them appeared once. The top ten hold under 1.5% of the sample.

Patients chosen for sequencing had shown expansion of CD8+CD57+ cells by flow cytometry. Every patient had severe acquired aplastic anemia, diagnosed using the International Study of Aplastic Anemia and Agranulocytosis and Camitta criteria. Patients had received no therapy at the time of blood sampling. The study deep-sequenced TCR repertoires of sorted CD4+ and CD8+ blood T cells from severe aplastic anemia patients and healthy subjects. Patients were enrolled in the USA under clinicaltrials.gov protocols 00001620, 01623167, 00001397, 00071045, 00081523 and 00961064. Ficoll-Paque density gradient centrifugation was used to isolate peripheral blood mononuclear cells. Before DNA extraction, CD4+ and CD8+ T cells were sorted with FACS or magnetic beads.

Sequencing was done on a sample of sorted CD4+, CD8+, or CD8+CD57+ T cells (not recorded which) from PBMCs. This receptor was taken from a human donor with aplastic anemia. This sequence uses TRBV3-1 and TRBJ1-2; tentative D gene TRBD1, with 5 bases matching. The CDR3 region has the sequence CASSTGTRPSGYGYTF. The nucleotides read TGTGCCAGCAGTACCGGGACCCGACCTTCTGGCTATGGCTACACCTTC.